Sequencing of this T cell receptor beta chain was carried out in a study of shared clonotypes between healthy human individuals. Study-level results: Few donors restricted represented genetic and exposure-history diversity. In this cohort, only blood was sampled, and tissue repertoires likely differ. Naive CD4 clonotypes were shared across several donors at 5% to 6%.

CD45RO-negative, CCR7-selected cells formed the naive CD8 fraction, which excluded terminally differentiated effector memory CD45RA+ cells. The donors, all of them Caucasian adults, lived in Nashville, Tennessee. Per the germline V gene, CDR1 is MNHNS and CDR2 is SASEGT. The CDR3 is made up of 15 amino acids. The junction had 13 bases not matched to a gene; V was cut back by 9 bases and J by 8 bases. Method: immunoSEQ multiplex PCR; TCRdb's copy keeps in-frame clones and lacks some. This repertoire shows roughly 2 million clones, approximately 95% found once; its top ten account for 0.9% to 1.4%. Notes on this clone: What it binds is not known.

J is TRBJ2-1 and V is TRBV6-1; 10 nucleotides agree with TRBD1. Sequenced input: naive CD8+ T cells sorted from blood. The clonotype comes from a man aged 18 to 35 in good health. The CDR3 region has the DNA TGTGCCAGTGACTGGGACAGGGGCATTGTGGATGAGCAGTTCTTC. This translates into CASDWDRGIVDEQFF.